The 27 T cell receptor beta chains below all came from one sample that was sequenced in a study of radiation and T cells in renal cell carcinoma. Sequencing used immunoSEQ multiplex PCR; TCRdb keeps in-frame clones, though not all of them. The sample carries more than 95,000 clones, roughly 85% recorded once. The time point was: baseline pretreatment blood. Treatment defined: 15 Gy SBRT to primary tumor, nephrectomy 4 weeks later. The sample here was blood, taken from a patient whose treatment included radiotherapy and nephrectomy. These receptors were collected from a woman aged 55-70 years with renal cell carcinoma.

Notes on this clone: The same CDR3 arises from other DNA sequences in this sample as well. The chain employs TRBV18 and TRBJ1-1; D call uncertain. This CDR3 spans 14 amino acids. CDR1 and CDR2 from the germline V gene are KGHSH and LQKENI. Trimming left V 0 bases short and J 0 bases short, with 5 bases between. CDR3 sequence reads: CASSPPGLNTEAFF. The CDR3 coding sequence is TGTGCCAGCTCACCACCAGGACTGAACACTGAAGCTTTCTTT.

The chain employs TRBV5-1 and TRBJ2-2; TRBD1 matches at 9 bases. V lost 5 bases to trimming and J lost 2 bases; unmatched junction nucleotides: 10. The CDR3 has 17 residues. The germline CDR1 and CDR2 sequences are SGHRS and YFSETQ. In DNA form, the CDR3 reads TGCGCCAGCAGTCCTGATGTGGGACAGGGTAACACCGGGGAGCTGTTTTTT. It translates to CASSPDVGQGNTGELFF.

The V and J genes are TRBV10-3 and TRBJ1-1, with D unresolved. Germline CDR1 ENHRY, CDR2 SYGVKD. CDR3 size: 15 residues. V lost 0 bases to trimming and J lost 1 base, with 9 bases between them. The CDR3 region is CAISESMVENTEAFF. In nucleotides, the CDR3 is TGTGCCATCAGTGAGTCGATGGTAGAGAACACTGAAGCTTTCTTT.

The chain employs TRBV2 and TRBJ2-1; 9 bases map to TRBD1. The CDR3 covers 15 residues. The germline CDR1 and CDR2 sequences are SNHLY and FYNNEI. Trimming removed 7 bases from V and 1 base from J; junction bases left unmatched: 5. In nucleotides, the CDR3 is TGTGCCAGCACAGGACAGGGGTTATCCTACAATGAGCAGTTCTTC. Its translation is CASTGQGLSYNEQFF.

The V gene is TRBV28, the J gene TRBJ2-5; TRBD2 agrees at 12 bases. Trimming cost V 8 bases and J 0 bases; bases outside gene matches: 4. This CDR3 has 15 residues. Germline V lookup: CDR1 MDHEN, CDR2 SYDVKM. CDR3 bases: TGTGCCAGCCGGACTAGCGGGGCGTACCAAGAGACCCAGTACTTC. As protein: CASRTSGAYQETQYF.

The gene calls are TRBV7-2 and TRBJ2-5; tentative D call: TRBD2 (5 bases). V gave up 2 bases and J gave up 4 bases, with 14 bases separating them. This CDR3 has 15 amino acids. CDR1 SGHTA and CDR2 FQGNSA come from the germline V gene. The CDR3: CASSLSGRSLETQYF. CDR3 nucleotide sequence: TGTGCCAGCAGCTTAAGCGGCAGAAGCCTAGAGACCCAGTACTTC.

This chain links TRBV9 with TRBJ2-7; D gene uncertain. Germline V gene sequence: CDR1 SGDLS, CDR2 YYNGEE. The CDR3 extends over 15 amino acids. V was clipped by 3 bases and J by 2 bases, with 15 bases between them. CDR3 DNA: TGTGCCAGCAGCGAGAGTGCAGTCAGTACCTACGAGCAGTACTTC. Translated: CASSESAVSTYEQYF.

This clone was counted only a few times. The V call is TRBV28, the J call TRBJ2-2; D uncertain. The CDR3 has 12 amino acids. The V and J ends lost 11 bases and 7 bases respectively, with 14 bases between them. Germline CDR1 reads MDHEN; CDR2 reads SYDVKM. In nucleotides, the CDR3 is TGTGCCGCTTCCAAGGGTCGCGGGGAGCTGTTTTTT. Translation gives CAASKGRGELFF.

The V gene is TRBV7-3, the J gene TRBJ2-7; maybe TRBD2 (6 bases). Germline values: CDR1 SGHTA, CDR2 FQGTGA. Trimming stripped 0 bases from V and 9 bases from J, with 9 bases between. The CDR3 contains 12 residues. The CDR3 DNA sequence: TGTGCCAGCAGCTTAACGGGGGGTCGGCAGTACTTC. Amino acid sequence: CASSLTGGRQYF.

This rearrangement joins TRBV10-3 to TRBJ1-5; D call uncertain. V lost 2 bases, J lost 3 bases, and 5 bases lay in between. Germline V CDR1 and CDR2: ENHRY, SYGVKD. The CDR3 sequence is 13 residues long. The CDR3, as DNA: TGTGCCATCAGTGAGACCGTCAATCAGCCCCAGCATTTT. Translated: CAISETVNQPQHF.

This CDR3 is CASSLGGVAYEQYF. Written as DNA, the CDR3 is TGTGCCAGCAGCTTAGGCGGGGTGGCCTACGAGCAGTACTTC. The gene calls are TRBV7-9 and TRBJ2-7; weak D call: TRBD2 (6 bases). Trimming removed 1 base at V and 2 bases at J, with 9 bases between. The CDR3 runs to 14 residues. Germline assignment: CDR1 SEHNR and CDR2 FQNEAQ (reference sequence).

A single count supports this clone. The chain carries TRBV5-4 and TRBJ1-2; perhaps TRBD1 as D (5 bases). The germline gives CDR1 SGHNT, CDR2 YYREEE (reference sequence). There are 17 residues in the CDR3. V shed 4 bases and J shed 1 base, with 20 bases lying between them. This chain's CDR3 is CASSQSAADMYNYGYTF. The CDR3 bases are TGTGCCAGCAGCCAGTCGGCGGCGGACATGTATAACTATGGCTACACCTTC.

Regarding this clone: Sequence at one end of the junction differs from germline and may be a read error. This rearrangement joins TRBV7-9 to TRBJ1-5, with D maybe TRBD1 (5 bases). Germline CDR1 SEHNR, CDR2 FQNEAQ (reference sequence). CDR3 length: 16 residues. The CDR3 loop is CASSLGGSGSSQPQHF. As DNA, the CDR3 is TGTGCCAGCAGCTTAGGGGGGTCAGGTAGCAGTCAGCCCCAGCATTTT.

This CDR3 is CASSFHDSTDTQYF. The CDR3 nucleotides read TGTGCCAGCAGCTTTCACGACAGCACAGATACGCAGTATTTT. The chain is built from TRBV9 and TRBJ2-3, with D unclear. CDR3 length: 14 amino acids. Trimming shortened V by 4 bases and J by 0 bases, and 9 bases separated the two germline ends. Germline V gives CDR1 SGDLS, CDR2 YYNGEE.

This sequence joins TRBV5-4 and TRBJ1-2; D ambiguous. With 4 bases removed from V and 0 bases from J, the gap between germline ends came to 25 bases. The CDR3 has 19 amino acids. Germline CDR1 SGHNT, CDR2 YYREEE (reference sequence). The CDR3 sequence is CASSPAPGWVPKTNYGYTF. CDR3 sequence (DNA): TGTGCCAGCAGCCCCGCCCCAGGTTGGGTCCCGAAAACTAACTATGGCTACACCTTC.

The V and J genes are TRBV10-3 and TRBJ1-2; weak D call: TRBD1 (6 bases). The CDR3 sequence is 13 residues long. Trimming stripped 0 bases from V and 8 bases from J, with 10 bases between. Per the germline V gene, CDR1 is ENHRY and CDR2 is SYGVKD. The CDR3 reads CAISESTGNGYTF. CDR3 nucleotide sequence: TGTGCCATCAGTGAGTCAACAGGGAACGGCTACACCTTC.

This rearrangement joins TRBV19 to TRBJ1-2; the match to TRBD1 covers 7 bases. The CDR3 extends over 16 amino acids. The germline V gene has CDR1 LNHDA and CDR2 SQIVND (reference sequence). J was trimmed by 2 bases and V by 4 bases; bases with no gene match: 10. In nucleotides, the CDR3 is TGTGCCAGTAGTAGGGACAGAGCCAATAAGAACTATGGCTACACCTTC. Translated: CASSRDRANKNYGYTF.

CDR3 DNA sequence: TGCGCCAGCAGCTTGGCGGGTGGACTAGCGGGGGAACAGACCCAGTACTTC. This encodes CASSLAGGLAGEQTQYF. The chain carries TRBV5-1 and TRBJ2-5; 13 nucleotides align to TRBD2. J lost 6 bases, V lost 0 bases, and 8 bases had no gene match. There are 17 residues in the CDR3. Germline lookup yields CDR1 SGHRS and CDR2 YFSETQ.

The V call is TRBV6-6, the J call TRBJ2-7; a weak D match, TRBD2 (6 bases). Germline V lookup: CDR1 MNHNY, CDR2 SVGAGI (reference sequence). This CDR3 spans 12 amino acids. V was trimmed by 8 bases and J by 3 bases, leaving 11 bases between them. The chain's CDR3 is CASLGLFYEQYF. CDR3 in DNA: TGTGCCAGCCTGGGACTTTTCTACGAGCAGTACTTC.

V usage is TRBV27 and J usage is TRBJ1-4; D unclear. This CDR3 region has 16 residues. V was pared by 1 base and J by 0 bases, with 9 bases between. Germline lookup yields CDR1 MNHEY and CDR2 SMNVEV (reference sequence). The CDR3 loop is CASSLFPGATNEKLFF. CDR3 nucleotides: TGTGCCAGCAGTTTATTTCCGGGCGCAACTAATGAAAAACTGTTTTTT.

The rearrangement uses TRBV6-6 and TRBJ2-7; D is perhaps TRBD1 (6 bases). Per germline, CDR1 MNHNY and CDR2 SVGAGI (reference sequence). The CDR3 has 14 amino acids. V gave up 4 bases and J gave up 0 bases, with 10 bases separating them. Written as DNA, the CDR3 is TGTGCCAGCAGTTTATCGGACAGCTCCTACGAGCAGTACTTC. It encodes CASSLSDSSYEQYF.

The V and J genes are TRBV27 and TRBJ1-5; 8 positions match TRBD1. The ends lost 6 bases at V and 3 bases at J; junction bases unmatched: 7. The CDR3 has 15 residues. Germline CDR1 MNHEY, CDR2 SMNVEV (reference sequence). The CDR3 region is CASSPQGAYNQPQHF. For the CDR3, the DNA is TGTGCCAGCAGCCCCCAGGGGGCTTACAATCAGCCCCAGCATTTT.

The J gene is TRBJ1-2, the V gene TRBV6-5, with D possibly matching TRBD1 (5 bases). V lost 6 bases to trimming and J lost 8 bases, with 10 bases between them. CDR1 and CDR2 (germline): MNHEY, SVGAGI. The CDR3 consists of 11 residues. The CDR3 nucleotides read TGTGCCAGCAGGACAGCGTGGGGCTACACCTTC. Protein: CASRTAWGYTF.

V and J are TRBV18 and TRBJ1-1; the D is unclear. The ends were cut back, 3 bases at V and 3 bases at J, with 5 bases in the middle. Germline V gene lookup returns CDR1 KGHSH and CDR2 LQKENI. This CDR3 is 12 amino acids long. The CDR3 bases are TGTGCCAGCTCACCGGTAGACACTGAAGCTTTCTTT. This gives the protein CASSPVDTEAFF. Full variable domain (missing parts from reference TRBV18 and TRBJ1-1): NAGVMQNPRHLVRRRGQEARLRCSPMKGHSHVYWYRQLPEEGLKFMVYLQKENIIDESGMPKERFSAEFPKEGPSILRIQQVVRGDSAAYFCASSPVDTEAFFGQGTRLTVV.

This chain links TRBV27 with TRBJ1-2, with a possible D match to TRBD1 (5 bases). CDR3 size: 14 residues. Per germline, CDR1 MNHEY and CDR2 SMNVEV (reference sequence). V was pared by 2 bases and J by 4 bases, with 11 bases between. DNA for the CDR3: TGTGCCAGCAGTTTAGCAGGGAACAGCTATGGCTACACCTTC. It translates to CASSLAGNSYGYTF.

The V call is TRBV6-5, the J call TRBJ1-2; D is ambiguous. Trimming took off 0 bases at V and 1 base at J, with 3 bases between the two ends. CDR1 and CDR2 (germline): MNHEY, SVGAGI. CDR3 length equals 13 residues. The CDR3 region has the DNA TGTGCCAGCAGTTACTCGAGTAACTATGGCTACACCTTC. It encodes CASSYSSNYGYTF.

The rearrangement links TRBV30 to TRBJ1-5, with a weak D call TRBD1 (6 bases). CDR3 length: 15 amino acids. Germline assignment: CDR1 GTSNPN and CDR2 SVGIG (reference sequence). Trimming left V 4 bases short and J 4 bases short, with 17 bases between. This CDR3 reads CAWNYRGQPNQPQHF. The CDR3 DNA reads TGTGCCTGGAACTACAGAGGACAGCCGAATCAGCCCCAGCATTTT.